Presented here are 17 T cell receptor beta chains from one specimen sequenced in a study of shared clonotypes between healthy human individuals. TCRdb's copy holds only in-frame clones and misses some; the assay was immunoSEQ multiplex PCR. This sample has some 580,000 clones, with roughly 98% found just once. Terminally differentiated effector memory CD45RA+ cells were excluded by CCR7 positive selection of CD45RO-negative cells. The sequencing input was naive CD8+ T cells sorted from blood. These receptors were taken from a young man in good health.

V gene TRBV14 combines with J gene TRBJ2-3; D tentatively fits TRBD1 or TRBD2 (5 bases each). Per germline, CDR1 SGHDN and CDR2 FVKESK. The CDR3 has 16 residues. The V end lost 1 base, the J end lost 2 bases, and 13 bases lay between the germline ends. The CDR3 bases are TGTGCCAGCAGCCAAGGGGACGGAGGTGTCACAGATACGCAGTATTTT. As protein: CASSQGDGGVTDTQYF.

The chain combines TRBV11-2 with TRBJ1-1; D unclear. CDR1 SGHAT and CDR2 FQNNGV come from the germline V gene. V shed 4 bases and J shed 3 bases, with 3 bases lying between them. The CDR3 consists of 11 residues. CDR3: CASSSYTEAFF. The CDR3 coding sequence is TGTGCCAGCAGCTCCTACACTGAAGCTTTCTTT.

CDR3 region: CASSGHSGRARNEQFF. The CDR3 nucleotides read TGTGCCAGCAGTGGACATAGCGGGAGGGCCAGGAATGAGCAGTTCTTC. The rearrangement joins TRBV28 to TRBJ2-1; TRBD2 matches at 11 bases. The CDR3 has 16 amino acids. Trimming took 5 bases from V and 7 from J; bases not matched to a gene: 10. The germline CDR1 and CDR2 sequences are MDHEN and SYDVKM.

The chain is built from TRBV5-5 and TRBJ1-4; D is unclear. Per germline, CDR1 SGHKS and CDR2 YYEKEE (reference sequence). The V end was cut by 4 bases, the J end by 1 base, with 11 bases between. The CDR3 spans 15 residues. This CDR3 reads CASSIFLVTNEKLFF. The CDR3 coding sequence is TGTGCCAGCAGCATATTCCTCGTAACTAATGAAAAACTGTTTTTT. Looking up the rest from reference TRBV5-5 and TRBJ1-4 gives the full variable domain: DAGVTQSPTHLIKTRGQQVTLRCSPISGHKSVSWYQQVLGQGPQFIFQYYEKEERGRGNFPDRFSARQFPNYSSELNVNALLLGDSALYLCASSIFLVTNEKLFFGSGTQLSVL.

The chain recombines TRBV7-2 with TRBJ1-5; D is undetermined. The CDR3 is 14 residues long. CDR1 is SGHTA, CDR2 FQGNSA, per germline. Between the trimmed V and J ends, which lost 2 bases and 3 bases, there was a span of 8 bases. This CDR3 is CASSLRATNQPQHF. Written as DNA, the CDR3 is TGTGCCAGCAGCTTAAGGGCCACCAATCAGCCCCAGCATTTT.

J is TRBJ2-3 and V is TRBV10-3; a possible D gene is TRBD1 (6 bases). The germline CDR1 and CDR2 sequences are ENHRY and SYGVKD. Trimming stripped 1 base from V and 0 bases from J, with 14 bases between. This CDR3 has 17 residues. For the CDR3, the DNA is TGTGCCATCAGTGAGTACACAGGGTATGATAGCACAGATACGCAGTATTTT. It codes for CAISEYTGYDSTDTQYF.

The chain recombines TRBV18 with TRBJ2-3; 12 bases map to TRBD2. The V segment lost 6 bases and the J segment 6 bases; nucleotides outside the gene matches: 10. This CDR3 is 16 amino acids long. In germline, CDR1 is KGHSH, CDR2 LQKENI. CDR3 bases: TGTGCCAGCTCGATCGGGACTAGCGGGCCTCCCGATACGCAGTATTTT. It yields the protein CASSIGTSGPPDTQYF.

The V gene is TRBV14, the J gene TRBJ2-7; 10 nucleotides line up with TRBD2. V trimming: 4 bases; J trimming: 3 bases; junction bases outside the gene matches: 9. The CDR3 contains 16 residues. The germline V gene has CDR1 SGHDN and CDR2 FVKESK. The CDR3 loop is CASSRLAGEVGYEQYF. DNA for the CDR3: TGTGCCAGCAGCCGGCTAGCGGGGGAGGTGGGCTACGAGCAGTACTTC.

The J gene is TRBJ1-1, the V gene TRBV7-9, with D possibly matching TRBD1 (5 bases). The CDR3 has 15 residues. Germline loops: CDR1 SEHNR, CDR2 FQNEAQ (reference sequence). The ends were cut back, 1 base at V and 1 base at J, with 10 bases in the middle. CDR3 residues: CASSLGEGTNTEAFF. The CDR3 region has the DNA TGTGCCAGCAGCTTAGGTGAAGGGACGAACACTGAAGCTTTCTTT.

This clone was observed a single time. The chain is built from TRBV18 and TRBJ2-5; 12 bases match TRBD2. CDR1 is KGHSH, CDR2 LQKENI, per germline. The CDR3 loop spans 18 amino acids. V shed 3 bases and J 2 bases; nucleotides not matched to a gene: 10. CDR3 sequence reads: CASSPYTSGRMFQETQYF. CDR3 DNA: TGTGCCAGCTCACCTTATACTAGCGGGAGGATGTTTCAAGAGACCCAGTACTTC.

The chain combines TRBV11-2 with TRBJ2-7, with D tentatively TRBD2 (5 bases). CDR3 length equals 15 residues. From germline, CDR1 is SGHAT and CDR2 FQNNGV. V was clipped by 3 bases and J by 0 bases, with 12 bases between them. The CDR3 coding sequence is TGTGCCAGCAGCTTTGGCCGGGATTACTCCTACGAGCAGTACTTC. Residues: CASSFGRDYSYEQYF.

The J gene is TRBJ2-1, the V gene TRBV7-9; D is undetermined. This CDR3 has 15 residues. Germline V gene data show CDR1 as SEHNR and CDR2 as FQNEAQ (reference sequence). V was trimmed by 4 bases and J by 0 bases, leaving 10 bases between them. The CDR3 is CASSSAVSSYNEQFF. In nucleotides, the CDR3 is TGTGCCAGCAGCTCCGCGGTGAGCTCCTACAATGAGCAGTTCTTC.

The chain employs TRBV5-1 and TRBJ1-3, with D perhaps matching TRBD1 (6 bases). The germline V and J ends were trimmed by 4 bases and 8 bases, with 25 bases remaining between them. The CDR3 extends over 17 amino acids. Germline-derived CDR1 and CDR2 are SGHRS and YFSETQ. CDR3 region: CASSRTQGSNPGDTIYF. CDR3 in DNA: TGCGCCAGCAGCCGTACTCAGGGGTCGAACCCGGGAGACACCATATATTTT.

This clone showed up just a few times. This chain joins TRBV20-1 and TRBJ1-1; D not certain. Germline V gene sequence: CDR1 DFQATT, CDR2 SNEGSKA (reference sequence). Trimming cost V 6 bases and J 6 bases, with 8 bases left between them. This CDR3 comprises 10 residues. The CDR3 loop is CSAPGAEAFF. The CDR3 coding sequence is TGCAGTGCCCCCGGGGCTGAAGCTTTCTTT.

This clone was observed a single time. The J gene is TRBJ1-2, the V gene TRBV15; maybe TRBD1 (6 bases). This CDR3 region has 12 residues. Germline V lookup: CDR1 LNHNV, CDR2 YYDKDF (reference sequence). The V end lost 8 bases, the J end lost 3 bases, and 10 bases lay between the germline ends. DNA for the CDR3: TGTGCCACCTCGGACAGTGACTATGGCTACACCTTC. Protein sequence: CATSDSDYGYTF.

In its sample, this clone was seen once. This chain connects TRBV14 to TRBJ2-2, with D unclear. V was clipped by 4 bases and J by 4 bases, with 10 bases between them. Per the germline V gene, CDR1 is SGHDN and CDR2 is FVKESK. The CDR3 contains 14 residues. This chain's CDR3 is CASSPRTTTGELFF. CDR3 DNA sequence: TGTGCCAGCAGCCCCCGGACGACCACCGGGGAGCTGTTTTTT. Full variable domain (missing parts from reference TRBV14 and TRBJ2-2): EAGVTQFPSHSVIEKGQTVTLRCDPISGHDNLYWYRRVMGKEIKFLLHFVKESKQDESGMPNNRFLAERTGGTYSTLKVQPAELEDSGVYFCASSPRTTTGELFFGEGSRLTVL.

The table lists this clone with a few counts. V and J are TRBV15 and TRBJ2-1; 12 bases are shared with TRBD2. The CDR3 is 14 residues long. The J segment lost 6 bases and the V segment lost 8 bases, leaving 5 bases of the junction unmatched. The germline gives CDR1 LNHNV, CDR2 YYDKDF (reference sequence). CDR3 in amino acids: CATGRTSGTNEQFF. The CDR3 DNA reads as TGTGCCACCGGTCGGACTAGCGGGACCAATGAGCAGTTCTTC.